Each of the 14 T cell receptor beta chains below was sequenced from the same sample in a study of T-cell reconstitution after alpha-beta-depleted transplantation in children. As it was prepared, the TCRbeta library received unique molecular identifiers. TCRdb reprocessed the PCR reads via MiXCR and lists one record per CDR3 protein. The sample has about 600,000 distinct CDR3 sequences, 8% to 11% seen once. Sequencing was performed on PBMCs from the stem cell graft donor, taken from the stem cell graft. Receptors were obtained from a human donor who donated a stem cell graft to a child with acute myeloid leukemia.

The genes are TRBV28 and TRBJ2-7; tentative D call: TRBD2 (6 bases). Germline V gene data show CDR1 as MDHEN and CDR2 as SYDVKM. Trimming left V 7 bases short and J 4 bases short, with 14 bases between. The CDR3 has 13 amino acids. The CDR3 sequence: CASTLPGRYEQYF. Written as DNA, the CDR3 is TGTGCCAGCACCCTTCCAGGGAGGTACGAGCAGTACTTC.

V gene TRBV4-2 combines with J gene TRBJ2-5, with D unresolved. Germline V gene lookup returns CDR1 LGHNA and CDR2 YNFKEQ. V lost 0 bases to trimming and J lost 2 bases, with 10 bases between them. The CDR3 extends over 15 amino acids. The CDR3 spells CASSQDGQQQETQYF. The DNA for the CDR3 is TGTGCCAGCAGCCAAGATGGCCAGCAGCAAGAGACCCAGTACTTC.

In its sample, this clonotype was seen a few times. The CDR3 DNA reads TGTGCCAGCAGCTTAAAGGCGGATTACACCGGGGAGCTGTTTTTT. Translated, it gives CASSLKADYTGELFF. The chain is built from TRBV11-2 and TRBJ2-2; D unclear. This CDR3 region has 15 residues. Per germline, CDR1 SGHAT and CDR2 FQNNGV. Between the trimmed V and J ends, which lost 2 bases and 3 bases, there was a span of 10 bases.

This clonotype was observed many times. The chain uses TRBV20-1 and TRBJ2-5, with D possibly being TRBD1 (5 bases). This CDR3 spans 13 amino acids. V was pared by 6 bases and J by 2 bases, with 13 bases between. Per the germline V gene, CDR1 is DFQATT and CDR2 is SNEGSKA (reference sequence). The CDR3 loop reads CSAEVQVQETQYF. CDR3 nucleotide sequence: TGCAGTGCCGAGGTACAGGTACAAGAGACCCAGTACTTC.

This clonotype showed up many times. The chain couples TRBV29-1 to TRBJ1-1; D gene ambiguous. The length of the CDR3 is 12 residues. Between the trimmed V and J ends, which lost 5 bases and 3 bases, there was a span of 10 bases. Germline CDR1 and CDR2: SQVTM and ANQGSEA. For the CDR3, the DNA is TGCAGCGTTCAGGAGGGTTACACTGAAGCTTTCTTT. As protein: CSVQEGYTEAFF.

The CDR3 loop is CASSPSWDLGGTDTQYF. The CDR3 bases are TGTGCCAGCAGCCCTTCCTGGGACTTAGGAGGCACAGATACGCAGTATTTT. The V and J genes are TRBV3-1 and TRBJ2-3, with D possibly matching TRBD2 (6 bases). V was cut by 4 bases and J by 1 base, with 18 bases left in between. The V gene's germline CDR1 is LGHDT and CDR2 YNNKEL (reference sequence). The CDR3 has 17 residues.

This sequence joins TRBV9 and TRBJ2-3; no clear D. The CDR3 length is 16 residues. Deletions cut 0 bases from V and 4 bases from J, with 15 bases between. Germline V CDR1 and CDR2: SGDLS, YYNGEE. The CDR3 here is CASSVDSGFESDTQYF. The CDR3 region has the DNA TGTGCCAGCAGCGTAGATTCGGGCTTTGAGTCAGATACGCAGTATTTT.

This clonotype occurred a few times. This rearrangement joins TRBV7-2 to TRBJ2-7; TRBD2 matches at 8 bases. Germline V gene sequence: CDR1 SGHTA, CDR2 FQGNSA. V shed 1 base and J 0 bases; nucleotides not matched to a gene: 8. The length of the CDR3 is 17 residues. The CDR3 DNA follows: TGTGCCAGCAGCTTAGTCGTTAGCGGGATTAGCTCCTACGAGCAGTACTTC. Its translation is CASSLVVSGISSYEQYF.

This clonotype was seen only a few times. DNA of the CDR3: TGCAGCGTTGAAAGGGCGACAGGCCTGTACACTGAAGCTTTCTTT. Its protein product is CSVERATGLYTEAFF. The V call is TRBV29-1, the J call TRBJ1-1, with D possibly matching TRBD1 (6 bases). Trimming left V 2 bases short and J 3 bases short, with 16 bases between. In germline, CDR1 is SQVTM, CDR2 ANQGSEA. The CDR3 spans 15 residues. The whole variable domain, filled in from reference TRBV29-1 and TRBJ1-1, reads SAVISQKPSRDICQRGTSLTIQCQVDSQVTMMFWYRQQPGQSLTLIATANQGSEATYESGFVIDKFPISRPNLTFSTLTVSNMSPEDSSIYLCSVERATGLYTEAFFGQGTRLTVV.

This clonotype was seen repeatedly, ten times or more. V gene TRBV20-1 combines with J gene TRBJ2-3, with a weak D call TRBD1 (7 bases). CDR1 DFQATT and CDR2 SNEGSKA come from the germline V gene (reference sequence). This CDR3 is 16 amino acids long. The V gene lost 0 bases and the J gene lost 1 base, with 14 bases spanning the gap. In DNA, the CDR3 is TGCAGTGCTAGAGATCGGGGGACAGCTCGCACAGATACGCAGTATTTT. Its protein product is CSARDRGTARTDTQYF.

In this sample, this clonotype turned up a few times. This chain joins TRBV29-1 and TRBJ2-6; D not certain. The V gene lost 7 bases and the J gene lost 0 bases, with 16 bases spanning the gap. The germline CDR1 and CDR2 sequences are SQVTM and ANQGSEA. The CDR3 sequence is 16 residues long. CDR3 loop: CSALHPLLSGANVLTF. As DNA, the CDR3 is TGCAGCGCCCTGCACCCCTTGCTCTCTGGGGCCAACGTCCTGACTTTC.

In its sample, this clonotype was seen a few times. The chain joins TRBV2 to TRBJ2-2; D is undetermined. The V end was cut by 3 bases, the J end by 3 bases, with 8 bases between. Germline CDR1 is SNHLY and CDR2 is FYNNEI. This CDR3 spans 14 amino acids. Here the CDR3 reads CASSEQTYTGELFF. In DNA form, the CDR3 reads TGTGCCAGCAGTGAGCAGACTTACACCGGGGAGCTGTTTTTT.

As to this clonotype: Germline is not matched at one junction end, which may reflect a read error. The chain carries TRBV20-1 and TRBJ2-7; D is perhaps TRBD1 or TRBD2 (5 bases each). Germline V CDR1 and CDR2: DFQATT, SNEGSKA (reference sequence). This CDR3 spans 15 amino acids. The CDR3 DNA reads TGCTGTGCTAGAGATCCCCAGGGAGTGGGGTACGAGCAGTACTTC. This translates into CCARDPQGVGYEQYF.

The rearrangement joins TRBV7-2 to TRBJ2-1; no firm D call. Trimming removed 3 bases from V and 2 bases from J, with 14 bases in between. Germline V CDR1 and CDR2: SGHTA, FQGNSA. CDR3 length: 16 amino acids. This chain's CDR3 is CASSLGSGTPYNEQFF. The CDR3 bases are TGTGCCAGCAGCTTGGGGTCCGGAACCCCCTACAATGAGCAGTTCTTC.